The clone carrying this T cell receptor beta chain was counted between two and nine times. This sample stems from a study of response to subunit inactivated influenza vaccine. CDR3 length: 18 residues. The germline CDR1 and CDR2 sequences are SGHAT and FQDESV (reference sequence). The J segment lost 1 base and the V segment lost 2 bases, leaving 11 bases of the junction unmatched. Each CDR3 protein gets one entry after TCRdb re-called the RT-PCR reads with MiXCR. This sample yields hundreds of thousands of distinct CDR3 sequences, of which less than 20% are seen a single time; around a tenth belongs to the top ten.

The sequence came from a man aged 50-59 years who received an inactivated influenza vaccine. The sample in question was PBMCs from blood, obtained approximately 13 days after vaccination. The chain employs TRBV11-1 and TRBJ2-5, with 9 bases lining up with TRBD1. The CDR3 sequence is CASSLRPSGQGFQETQYF. In nucleotides, the CDR3 is TGTGCCAGCAGCTTACGACCCTCGGGACAGGGCTTCCAAGAGACCCAGTACTTC.